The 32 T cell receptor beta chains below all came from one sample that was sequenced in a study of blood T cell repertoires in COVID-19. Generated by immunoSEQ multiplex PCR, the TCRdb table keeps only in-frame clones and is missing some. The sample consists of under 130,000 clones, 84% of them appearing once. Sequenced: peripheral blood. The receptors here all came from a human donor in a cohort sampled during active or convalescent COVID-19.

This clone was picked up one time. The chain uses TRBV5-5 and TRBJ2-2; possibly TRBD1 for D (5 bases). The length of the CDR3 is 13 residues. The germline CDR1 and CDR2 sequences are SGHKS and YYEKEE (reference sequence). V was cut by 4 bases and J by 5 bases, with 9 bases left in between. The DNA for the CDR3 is TGTGCCAGCAGCCTAGGGGAAACCGGGGAGCTGTTTTTT. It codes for CASSLGETGELFF.

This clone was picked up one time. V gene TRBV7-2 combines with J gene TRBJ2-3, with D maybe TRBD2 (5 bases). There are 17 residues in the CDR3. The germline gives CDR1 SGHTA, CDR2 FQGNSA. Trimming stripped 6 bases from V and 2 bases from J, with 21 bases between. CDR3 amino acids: CASSQNGLRGITDTQYF. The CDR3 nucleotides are TGTGCCAGCAGTCAAAATGGGTTACGAGGGATCACAGATACGCAGTATTTT.

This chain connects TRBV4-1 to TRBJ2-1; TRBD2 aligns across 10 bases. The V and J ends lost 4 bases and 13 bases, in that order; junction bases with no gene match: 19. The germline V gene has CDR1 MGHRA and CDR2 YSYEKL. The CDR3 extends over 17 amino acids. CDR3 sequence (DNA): TGCGCCAGCAGCCGAGAAAGGGGAACTAGCGGGGTCAGAGCCCAGTTCTTC. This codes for CASSRERGTSGVRAQFF.

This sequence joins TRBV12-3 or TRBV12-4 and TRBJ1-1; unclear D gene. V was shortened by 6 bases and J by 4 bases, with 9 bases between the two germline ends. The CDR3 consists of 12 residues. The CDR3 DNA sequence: TGTGCCAGCAGCCCCCCCAGCACTGAAGCTTTCTTT. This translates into CASSPPSTEAFF.

The CDR3: CATSEGGQGLRELFF. In DNA, the CDR3 is TGTGCCACCAGTGAGGGGGGACAGGGCCTCCGGGAGCTGTTTTTT. The chain links TRBV24-1 to TRBJ2-2, with 9 nucleotides matching TRBD1. This CDR3 is built from 15 residues. The germline V gene has CDR1 KGHDR and CDR2 SFDVKD. Trimming at V came to 4 bases and at J to 9 bases, leaving 8 bases not matched to a gene.

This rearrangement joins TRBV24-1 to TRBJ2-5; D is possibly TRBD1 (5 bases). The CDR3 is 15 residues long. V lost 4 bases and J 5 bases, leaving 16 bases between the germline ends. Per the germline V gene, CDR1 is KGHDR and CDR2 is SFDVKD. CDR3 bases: TGTGCCACCAGTGAAGTGGGATTGGGGCGGGAGACCCAGTACTTC. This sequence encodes CATSEVGLGRETQYF.

In nucleotides, the CDR3 is TGTGCCAGCAGCCGAGACAGTTTTGAGCAGTTCTTC. Amino acid sequence: CASSRDSFEQFF. The V call is TRBV11-3, the J call TRBJ2-1; D may be TRBD1 (5 bases). Germline V gene lookup returns CDR1 SGHNT and CDR2 YENEEA. V lost 5 bases, J lost 9 bases, and 11 bases lay in between. CDR3 length equals 12 residues.

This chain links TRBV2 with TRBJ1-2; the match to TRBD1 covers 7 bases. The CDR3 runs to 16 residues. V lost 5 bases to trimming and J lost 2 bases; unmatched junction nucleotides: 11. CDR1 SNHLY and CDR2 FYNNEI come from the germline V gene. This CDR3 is CASSSRDRSWNYGYTF. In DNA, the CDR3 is TGTGCCAGCAGTAGCCGGGACAGATCATGGAACTATGGCTACACCTTC.

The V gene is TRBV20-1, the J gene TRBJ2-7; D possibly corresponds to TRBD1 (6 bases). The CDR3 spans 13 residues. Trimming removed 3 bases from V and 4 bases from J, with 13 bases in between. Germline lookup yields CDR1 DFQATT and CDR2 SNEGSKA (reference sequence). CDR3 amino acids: CSASQGRGYEQYF. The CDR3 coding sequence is TGCAGTGCTAGTCAGGGCAGGGGATACGAGCAGTACTTC.

CDR3 DNA sequence: TGTGCCAGCAGCCCCAGGGGGTCAAATGAGCAGTTCTTC. Translation: CASSPRGSNEQFF. The V gene is TRBV11-3, the J gene TRBJ2-1; 7 nucleotides match TRBD1. Per germline, CDR1 SGHNT and CDR2 YENEEA. The V and J ends lost 5 bases and 7 bases, in that order; junction bases with no gene match: 5. This CDR3 is 13 amino acids long.

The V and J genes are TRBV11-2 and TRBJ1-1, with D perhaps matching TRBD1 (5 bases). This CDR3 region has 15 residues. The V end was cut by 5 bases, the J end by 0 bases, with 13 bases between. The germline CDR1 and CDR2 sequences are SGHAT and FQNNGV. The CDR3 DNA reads TGTGCCAGCAGCCCCTCGACAGTGATGAACACTGAAGCTTTCTTT. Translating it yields CASSPSTVMNTEAFF.

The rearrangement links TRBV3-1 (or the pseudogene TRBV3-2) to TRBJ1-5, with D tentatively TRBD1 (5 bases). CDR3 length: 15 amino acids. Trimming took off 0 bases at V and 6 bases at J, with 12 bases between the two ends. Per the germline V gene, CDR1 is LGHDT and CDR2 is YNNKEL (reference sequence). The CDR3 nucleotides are TGTGCCAGCAGCCAAGATCAAGGGGCTGCTCAGCCCCAGCATTTT. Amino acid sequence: CASSQDQGAAQPQHF.

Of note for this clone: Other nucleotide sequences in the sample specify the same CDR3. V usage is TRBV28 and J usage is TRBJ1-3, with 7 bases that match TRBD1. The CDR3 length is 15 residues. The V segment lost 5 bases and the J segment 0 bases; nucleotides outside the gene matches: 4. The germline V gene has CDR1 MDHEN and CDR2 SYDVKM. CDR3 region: CASSGRDSSGNTIYF. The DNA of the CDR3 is TGTGCCAGCAGTGGCCGGGACAGCTCTGGAAACACCATATATTTT.

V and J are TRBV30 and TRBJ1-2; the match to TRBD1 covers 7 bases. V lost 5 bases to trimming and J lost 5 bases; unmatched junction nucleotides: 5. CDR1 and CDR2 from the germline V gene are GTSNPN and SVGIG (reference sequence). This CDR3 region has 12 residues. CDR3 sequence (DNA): TGTGCCTGGCAGGGGGATTCATATGGCTACACCTTC. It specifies CAWQGDSYGYTF.

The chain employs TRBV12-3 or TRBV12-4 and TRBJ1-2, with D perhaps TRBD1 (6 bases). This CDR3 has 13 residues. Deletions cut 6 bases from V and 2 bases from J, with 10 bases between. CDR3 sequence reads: CASSPGANYGYTF. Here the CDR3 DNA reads TGTGCCAGCAGCCCAGGGGCCAACTATGGCTACACCTTC.

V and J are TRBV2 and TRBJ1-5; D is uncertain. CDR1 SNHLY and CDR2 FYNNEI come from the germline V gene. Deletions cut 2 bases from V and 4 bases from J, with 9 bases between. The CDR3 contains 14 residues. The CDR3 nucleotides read TGTGCCAGCAGTGAATCCACCACAAATCAGCCCCAGCATTTT. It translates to CASSESTTNQPQHF.

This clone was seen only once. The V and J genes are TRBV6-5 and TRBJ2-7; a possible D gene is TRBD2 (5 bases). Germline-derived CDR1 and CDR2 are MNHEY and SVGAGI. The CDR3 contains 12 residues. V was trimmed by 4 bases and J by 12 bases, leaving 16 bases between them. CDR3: CASSSERVPRYF. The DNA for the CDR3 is TGTGCCAGCAGTTCTGAGAGGGTACCAAGGTACTTC.

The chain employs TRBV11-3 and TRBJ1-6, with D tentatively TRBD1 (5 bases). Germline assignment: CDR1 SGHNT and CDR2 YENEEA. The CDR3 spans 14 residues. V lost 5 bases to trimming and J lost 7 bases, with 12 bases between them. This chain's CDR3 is CASSGQIRNSPLHF. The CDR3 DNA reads TGTGCCAGCAGCGGACAAATTCGGAATTCACCCCTCCACTTT.

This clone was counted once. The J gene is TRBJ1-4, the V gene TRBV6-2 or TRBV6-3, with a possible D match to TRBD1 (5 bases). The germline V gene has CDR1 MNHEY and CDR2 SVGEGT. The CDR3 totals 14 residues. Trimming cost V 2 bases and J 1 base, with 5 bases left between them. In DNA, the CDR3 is TGTGCCAGCAGTTACCAGGGAACTAATGAAAAACTGTTTTTT. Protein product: CASSYQGTNEKLFF.

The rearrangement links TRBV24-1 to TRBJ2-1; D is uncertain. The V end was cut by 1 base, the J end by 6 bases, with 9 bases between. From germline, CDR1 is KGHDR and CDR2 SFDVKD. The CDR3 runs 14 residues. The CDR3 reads CATSDLRLSNEQFF. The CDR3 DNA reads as TGTGCCACCAGTGATTTACGACTTTCCAATGAGCAGTTCTTC.

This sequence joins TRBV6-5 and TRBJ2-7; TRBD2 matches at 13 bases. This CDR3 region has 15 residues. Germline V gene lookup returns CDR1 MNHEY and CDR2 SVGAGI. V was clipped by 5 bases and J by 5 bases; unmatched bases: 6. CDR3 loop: CASSPPGLAGNEQYF. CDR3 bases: TGTGCCAGCAGTCCCCCGGGACTAGCGGGGAACGAGCAGTACTTC.

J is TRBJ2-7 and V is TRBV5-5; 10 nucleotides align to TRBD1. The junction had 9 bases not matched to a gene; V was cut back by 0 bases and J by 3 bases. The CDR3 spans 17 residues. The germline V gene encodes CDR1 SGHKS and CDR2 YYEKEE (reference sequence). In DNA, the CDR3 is TGTGCCAGCAGCTTGGCCCCAACCCGGACAGGGGGCTACGAGCAGTACTTC. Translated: CASSLAPTRTGGYEQYF.

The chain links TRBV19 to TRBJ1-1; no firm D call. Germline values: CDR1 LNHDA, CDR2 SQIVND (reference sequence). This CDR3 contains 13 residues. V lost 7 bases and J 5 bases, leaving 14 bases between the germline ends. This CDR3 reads CASTVSSWTEAFF. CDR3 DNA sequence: TGTGCCAGTACCGTTAGCTCATGGACTGAAGCTTTCTTT. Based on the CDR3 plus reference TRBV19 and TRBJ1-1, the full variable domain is DGGITQSPKYLFRKEGQNVTLSCEQNLNHDAMYWYRQDPGQGLRLIYYSQIVNDFQKGDIAEGYSVSREKKESFPLTVTSAQKNPTAFYLCASTVSSWTEAFFGQGTRLTVV.

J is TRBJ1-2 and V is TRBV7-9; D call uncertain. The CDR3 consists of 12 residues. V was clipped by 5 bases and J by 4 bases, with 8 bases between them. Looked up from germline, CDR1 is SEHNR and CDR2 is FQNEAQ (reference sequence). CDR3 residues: CASSPPVYGYTF. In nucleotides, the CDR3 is TGTGCCAGCAGCCCCCCGGTCTATGGCTACACCTTC. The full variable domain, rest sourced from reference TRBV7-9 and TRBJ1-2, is DTGVSQNPRHKITKRGQNVTFRCDPISEHNRLYWYRQTLGQGPEFLTYFQNEAQLEKSRLLSDRFSAERPKGSFSTLEIQRTEQGDSAMYLCASSPPVYGYTFGSGTRLTVV.

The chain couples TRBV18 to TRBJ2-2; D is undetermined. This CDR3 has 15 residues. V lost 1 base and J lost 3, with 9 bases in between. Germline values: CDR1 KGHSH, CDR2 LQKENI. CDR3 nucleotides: TGTGCCAGCTCACCACTTGCGGCTGACACCGGGGAGCTGTTTTTT. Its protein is CASSPLAADTGELFF.

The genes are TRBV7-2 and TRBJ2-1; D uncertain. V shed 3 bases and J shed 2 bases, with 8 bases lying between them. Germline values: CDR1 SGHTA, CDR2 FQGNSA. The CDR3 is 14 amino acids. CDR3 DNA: TGTGCCAGCAGCTTCCTAGTACCCTACAATGAGCAGTTCTTC. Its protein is CASSFLVPYNEQFF.

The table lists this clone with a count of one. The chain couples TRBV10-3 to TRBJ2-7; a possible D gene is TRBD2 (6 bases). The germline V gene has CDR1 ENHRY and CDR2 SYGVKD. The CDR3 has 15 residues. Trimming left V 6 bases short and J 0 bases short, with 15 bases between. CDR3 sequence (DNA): TGTGCCATCAGGCAGGGAGGCAGAAGCTCCTACGAGCAGTACTTC. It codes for CAIRQGGRSSYEQYF.

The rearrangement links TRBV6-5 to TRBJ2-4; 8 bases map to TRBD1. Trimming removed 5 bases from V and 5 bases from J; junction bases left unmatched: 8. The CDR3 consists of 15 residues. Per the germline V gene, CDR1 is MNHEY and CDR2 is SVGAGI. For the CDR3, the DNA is TGTGCCAGCAGTCCGACAGGGGCGAAGGAAAACATTCAGTACTTC. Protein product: CASSPTGAKENIQYF.

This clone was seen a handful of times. The CDR3 protein is CAISEFGRGEETQYF. The DNA for the CDR3 is TGTGCCATCAGTGAGTTTGGACGGGGAGAAGAGACCCAGTACTTC. The V gene is TRBV10-3, the J gene TRBJ2-5; possibly TRBD2 for D (5 bases). The V and J ends lost 1 base and 3 bases respectively, with 12 bases between them. The V gene's germline CDR1 is ENHRY and CDR2 SYGVKD. The CDR3 has 15 amino acids.

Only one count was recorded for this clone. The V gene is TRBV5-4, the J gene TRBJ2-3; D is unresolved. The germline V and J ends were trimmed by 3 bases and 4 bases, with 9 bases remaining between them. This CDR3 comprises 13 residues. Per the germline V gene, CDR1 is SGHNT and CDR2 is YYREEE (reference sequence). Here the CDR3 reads CASSSPRADTQYF. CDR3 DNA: TGTGCCAGCAGCTCCCCTCGGGCAGATACGCAGTATTTT.

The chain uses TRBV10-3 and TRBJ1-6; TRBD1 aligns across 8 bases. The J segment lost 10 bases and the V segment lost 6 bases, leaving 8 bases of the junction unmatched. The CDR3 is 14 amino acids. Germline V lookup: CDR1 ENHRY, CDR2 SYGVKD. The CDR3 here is CAISLGQGESPLHF. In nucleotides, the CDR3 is TGTGCCATCAGCCTTGGACAGGGCGAATCACCCCTCCACTTT.

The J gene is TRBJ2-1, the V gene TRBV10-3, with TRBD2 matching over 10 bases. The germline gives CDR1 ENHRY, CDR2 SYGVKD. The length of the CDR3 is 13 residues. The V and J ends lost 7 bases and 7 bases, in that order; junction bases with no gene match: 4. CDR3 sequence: CAIKSSGGNEQFF. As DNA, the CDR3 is TGTGCCATCAAATCTAGCGGGGGTAATGAGCAGTTCTTC.